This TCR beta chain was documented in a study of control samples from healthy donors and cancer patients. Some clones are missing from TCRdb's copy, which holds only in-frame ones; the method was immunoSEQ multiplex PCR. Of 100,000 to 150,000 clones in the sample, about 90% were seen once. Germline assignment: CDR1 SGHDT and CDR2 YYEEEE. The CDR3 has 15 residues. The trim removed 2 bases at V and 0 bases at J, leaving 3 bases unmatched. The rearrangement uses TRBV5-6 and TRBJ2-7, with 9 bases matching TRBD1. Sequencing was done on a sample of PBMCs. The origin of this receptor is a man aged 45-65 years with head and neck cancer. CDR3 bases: TGTGCCAGCAGCTTCACAGGGGGCTACTCCTACGAGCAGTACTTC. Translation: CASSFTGGYSYEQYF.